This T cell receptor beta chain was obtained from a study of cytomegalovirus exposure and HLA in healthy donors (TCRdb year 2017). In the study overall: In an earlier analysis of about 560 of the donors, less than 350 Gb of sequence data and 100 million or so unique TCR beta sequences from 150 million to 200 million T cells were reported. An early release covering about 600 HLA-typed donors comprised about 310 gigabases of sequencing data and approximately 85 million unique TCR sequences. The genetic ancestry cluster associated with self-reported Caucasian donors included approximately 85% of the 398 genotyped donors. The study was designed to test whether signatures of past pathogen exposure could be identified by cataloging public T cell receptors. The T cell repertoires of around 670 subjects were profiled by immunosequencing and related to cytomegalovirus serostatus. A separate validation cohort of about 110 different subjects was used in addition to the roughly 700-subject first cohort. High-throughput TCR immunosequencing, statistical association of individual TCRs with disease status, and machine learning were combined to predict cytomegalovirus infection status. To study patterns of TCR occurrence, a later analysis re-analyzed previously published TCR beta repertoires from several hundred donors and added high-resolution HLA genotyping. In the later analysis, no new phenotypic data were used to find candidate immune exposures; instead, reliance was placed on TCR beta sequences and their occurrence across donors. To decide whether each TCR beta V gene segment behaved as functional or pseudogenic, an earlier analysis of approximately 620 of the donors relied on high-throughput TCR beta sequencing. Donor age, sex, ethnicity and CMV serostatus were compiled together with the repertoire data. A later genetic analysis took genome-wide SNP genotypes for about 65% of the 666 donors and used that subset as a discovery cohort. All discovery cohort repertoires had been generated using a single sequencing platform. Class I and class II HLA loci were covered by the typing at four-digit resolution. Typing coverage differed by locus: A, B, C, DRB1 and DQB1 were typed in roughly 620-630 donors, DQA1 in 500 to 550, DPA1 in around 610, and DPB1 in approximately 450. A handful of DR-DQ haplotypes were handled as single units for association and clustering because linkage in the cohort was strong. On average, around 200,000 unique TCR beta nucleotide sequences were sequenced per donor among 300 to 500 genotyped donors of the cohort, with around 19% of those sequences being non-productive.

The cohort was made up of about 670 healthy bone marrow donors. All cohort members were sampled while nominally healthy, although unrecorded immune exposures were likely present. The donor tested CMV seronegative and was one of the 352 seronegative cohort members. Each donor provided a peripheral blood sample, and peripheral blood mononuclear cells were used for TCR beta sequencing. Genomic DNA extraction from the blood cell samples was performed with the Qiagen DNeasy Blood Extraction Kit. Results and caveats for the whole study, not just this receptor: Some IMGT-functional V segments, including TRBV6-2 and TRBV6-3, could not be told apart with the 87-base-pair reads, so those segments were excluded. An earlier analysis of 587 of the donors showed that most TCR beta V segments appeared in productive rearrangements either about 90% or about 30% of the time, which broadly matched IMGT annotations. A cluster of highly shared sequence variants was judged likely to represent a technical artifact of the sequencing pipeline. According to a later analysis, most CMV-associated TCR beta chains appeared to be HLA-restricted, and the HLA associations seemed to be driven largely by CMV exposure. Presence/absence analyses assumed roughly uniform sequencing depth across donors, an assumption that may not hold. Because some donors lacked HLA typing at each locus, the association tests relied only on the typed subset. The classifier was reported to diagnose cytomegalovirus status with high specificity and sensitivity in both the original cohort and the validation cohort. A few of the identified cytomegalovirus-associated TCR beta chains were confirmed in vitro to be specific for cytomegalovirus antigens. When HLA alleles, especially DR and DQ, strongly co-occurred, TCR associations were difficult to assign to individual alleles. A later analysis found that HLA-associated TCR beta chains were more clonally expanded and had lower generation probabilities than equally common non-associated chains. Because counts were too low, around 17 rarely observed V segments, including chromosome 9 orphons, were left out of the earlier analysis of a few hundred of the donors. Linkage disequilibrium might explain the correlated functional status among segregating V segments, but an unknown experimental factor could not be excluded. Most TCR sequences were seen in very few donors, while some public TCRs were found in many individuals. A further reported finding was that TCR beta sequences accurately predicted the HLA-A and HLA-B alleles for most subjects in the first cohort. The only immune exposure information available for the cohort was CMV serostatus. In the study, 164 TCR beta chains were listed as associated with cytomegalovirus. Specific HLA alleles were associated with 15,000 to 20,000 TCR beta sequences at a false discovery rate of 0.05 in a later analysis. According to a later genetic analysis, donors in an Asian-associated ancestry cluster had fewer N-insertions in productive TCRs than the approximately 630-donor mean. According to a later analysis, parvovirus B19, influenza, CMV and Epstein-Barr virus appeared linked to several top co-occurrence clusters. In a later analysis, the rate of TCR association differed among HLA loci, with DRB1 alleles having the most associated TCRs and HLA-C alleles having the fewest. A later genetic analysis associated a missense DCLRE1C variant with V-gene and J-gene trimming of TCR beta chains, and an independent cohort replicated the association. The authors suggested that the approach could potentially be generalized to other disease states and immunological phenotypes. The cohort was sequenced for TCR beta chains only, and without alpha or paired-chain data the features that could be detected were limited.

The table lists this clone with a few counts. No antigen is known for it. No clone much larger than this one lies a single base away; base qualities are absent. The receptor library was made with the immunoSEQ multiplex PCR assay. A mixture of 60 forward primers for TCR Vbeta segments and 13 reverse primers for TCR Jbeta segments was used in the multiplex PCR. A multiplex PCR assay on genomic DNA amplified the CDR3 region of rearranged TCR beta genes. On the Illumina HiSeq System, the amplified TCR beta libraries were sequenced as 87-base-pair reads. Per the authors' processing: A later analysis counted about 80 million unique TCR beta chains across the 600 to 850 repertoires, and about 10 million of these chains were shared by at least two donors. Raw reads were error-corrected and collapsed into unique sequences by a nearest-neighbor algorithm in which closely related sequences were merged to remove PCR and sequencing errors. CDR3 sequences were aligned to IMGT reference sequences to assign V, D and J gene segments. For a sequence to be retained, a match of at least six nucleotides to both a V gene segment and a J gene segment was required. Rearrangements were classified as productive when the CDR3 lacked stop codons and remained in frame with V and J, and all other rearrangements were classified as non-productive. Following IMGT convention, CDR3 was defined as the stretch from the second conserved V-encoded cysteine up to the conserved J-encoded phenylalanine. In an earlier analysis of roughly 580 of the donors, sequences lacking an unambiguous match to a single V gene segment were excluded. An earlier analysis of 450 to 650 of the donors called V segments functional above 56.7% productive rearrangements and segregating when the between-donor standard deviation exceeded 5%. To diagnose cytomegalovirus status from the catalog of TCR beta chain sequences, a statistical classification framework was built. In a later analysis, V and J genes were assigned by comparing TCR nucleotide sequences against IMGT/GENE-DB human TR gene sequences. In a later analysis, CDR3 sequences and most-parsimonious VDJ recombination scenarios were assigned using the TCRdist pipeline. In a later analysis, every TCR beta chain was defined by the combination of its CDR3 amino acid sequence and its V-gene family, and reads without a unique V-gene family were dropped. In a later analysis, 450 to 600 highly shared, low-generation-probability nucleotide sequences were removed to address suspected cross-contamination and a sequencing artifact. In a later analysis, a clonal expansion index for each public chain was calculated from normalized within-repertoire ranks of inferred template counts. In a later analysis, generation probabilities were computed using a VDJ recombination model fitted to out-of-frame rearrangements, and the results were checked against IGoR. Hypergeometric tests were used in a later analysis to score TCR-TCR, TCR-HLA and TCR-CMV co-occurrence, with a repertoire-size bias correction applied to the TCR pairs. To estimate false discovery rates, a later analysis permuted the HLA or CMV assignments 20 times. In a later analysis, co-occurring TCRs were grouped with DBSCAN, and TCRdist sequence similarity was added when clustering was performed within HLA-allele-positive subsets. Repertoires with fewer than 30,000 or more than 120,000 public chains were left out of co-occurrence clustering, as were several repertoires with anomalous nucleotide sharing. In TCRdb, the immuneACCESS table is reduced to in-frame sequences with V and J assigned. These tables do not hold every clone; where another copy was compared, an unresolved V gene accounts for under half, and the others remain unexplained. That table gives V, J and clone size, and the DNA gave D and trimming. Present in this sample are some 130,000 clones, 75% to 90% of which were seen just once. The ten largest clonotypes hold approximately 1.4% of the sample.

Via the germline V gene, CDR1 is MDHEN and CDR2 SYDVKM. CDR3 length: 14 amino acids, cysteine to phenylalanine. The entry retains the CDR3 DNA only, 42 bases that are in frame from base 1. Relative to germline, V is 5 bases shorter and J is 9 bases shorter, with 17 bases between their ends. The TCR originated in a middle-aged man in good health and CMV-seronegative. The chain is encoded by TRBV28 joined to TRBJ1-5; no D segment can be confidently identified. Sequencing was carried out using PBMCs. The CDR3 region: CASSPQITMWPQHF. The DNA is as follows: TGTGCCAGCAGTCCGCAGATAACGATGTGGCCCCAGCATTTT.